These 23 T cell receptor beta chains share one sample of origin, sequenced in a study of CD8 T cells in Susac syndrome. With random hexamers, reverse transcription was performed on roughly 0.5 to 1 ug of RNA. TCRdb recomputed calls from the immunoSEQ multiplex PCR reads with MiXCR, one row per CDR3 protein. Here the sample spans roughly 130,000 distinct CDR3 sequences, 90% to 95% being singletons. Sequenced: CD4+ T cells from PBMCs. The receptors were gathered from a human donor in good health.

The chain has TRBV27 and TRBJ2-7, with 9 bases lining up with TRBD2. V shed 5 bases and J 2 bases; nucleotides not matched to a gene: 7. Germline CDR1 and CDR2: MNHEY and SMNVEV (reference sequence). The CDR3 runs to 15 residues. The CDR3: CASSPLAGSAYEQYF. The CDR3 DNA is TGTGCCAGCAGTCCTCTAGCGGGATCCGCCTACGAGCAGTACTTC.

This chain uses TRBV7-8 with TRBJ2-7, with 9 bases that match TRBD1. Trimming took 0 bases from V and 6 from J; bases not matched to a gene: 3. The CDR3 has 14 amino acids. Germline CDR1 reads SGHVS; CDR2 reads FQNEAQ. The CDR3 reads CASSLAATGGEQYF. CDR3 DNA sequence: TGTGCCAGCAGCTTAGCGGCGACAGGGGGCGAGCAGTACTTC.

V usage is TRBV5-6 and J usage is TRBJ1-1; D ambiguous. CDR1 and CDR2 (germline): SGHDT, YYEEEE. Trimming took 1 base from V and 3 from J, leaving 4 bases between them. This CDR3 contains 12 residues. CDR3 nucleotides: TGTGCCAGCAGCTTGTCAGACACTGAAGCTTTCTTT. It codes for CASSLSDTEAFF. Using reference TRBV5-6 and TRBJ1-1 for the parts outside the CDR3, the full variable domain is DAGVTQSPTHLIKTRGQQVTLRCSPKSGHDTVSWYQQALGQGPQFIFQYYEEEERQRGNFPDRFSGHQFPNYSSELNVNALLLGDSALYLCASSLSDTEAFFGQGTRLTVV.

The V gene is TRBV7-9, the J gene TRBJ2-7; 10 bases align to TRBD2. V was pared by 1 base and J by 5 bases, with 5 bases of the junction left unmatched. The CDR3 runs to 15 residues. Germline V lookup: CDR1 SEHNR, CDR2 FQNEAQ (reference sequence). The CDR3 reads CASSLGASGRDEQYF. The CDR3 coding sequence is TGTGCCAGCAGCTTAGGGGCTAGCGGGAGAGACGAGCAGTACTTC.

The rearrangement joins TRBV5-1 to TRBJ2-3; 7 nucleotides align to TRBD2. CDR1 SGHRS and CDR2 YFSETQ come from the germline V gene. This CDR3 contains 12 residues. The trim removed 0 bases at V and 11 bases at J, leaving 3 bases unmatched. CDR3 bases: TGCGCCAGCAGCTTGGGGCTAGCGGAGCAGTATTTT. Residues: CASSLGLAEQYF.

The chain has TRBV3-1 and TRBJ1-5; 10 nucleotides align to TRBD1. V was pared by 4 bases and J by 1 base, with 4 bases of the junction left unmatched. This CDR3 is 16 amino acids long. In germline, CDR1 is LGHDT, CDR2 YNNKEL (reference sequence). This CDR3 reads CASSPGTGDSNQPQHF. The CDR3 DNA reads as TGTGCCAGCAGCCCGGGGACAGGGGACAGCAATCAGCCCCAGCATTTT.

This sequence joins TRBV28 and TRBJ1-1; D might be TRBD1 (6 bases). V lost 1 base and J lost 11, with 11 bases in between. Germline CDR1 reads MDHEN; CDR2 reads SYDVKM. The CDR3 spans 12 residues. CDR3 sequence (DNA): TGTGCCAGCAGTTTATCGTGGGGGCAGGCTTTCTTT. Its translation: CASSLSWGQAFF.

The CDR3 nucleotides read TGTGCCAGCAGCCAGGCGGGGCCAACCGGGGAGCTGTTTTTT. This translates into CASSQAGPTGELFF. This chain connects TRBV3-1 to TRBJ2-2, with D maybe TRBD2 (6 bases). V was pared by 3 bases and J by 5 bases, with 10 bases between. Germline loops: CDR1 LGHDT, CDR2 YNNKEL (reference sequence). This CDR3 has 14 residues.

CDR3: CASCLRASGTQYF. CDR3 DNA: TGTGCCAGCTGCTTACGGGCTAGCGGTACGCAGTATTTT. This chain connects TRBV2 to TRBJ2-3; the match to TRBD2 covers 7 bases. The germline CDR1 and CDR2 sequences are SNHLY and FYNNEI. The CDR3 spans 13 residues. The ends lost 8 bases at V and 8 bases at J; junction bases unmatched: 10.

The CDR3 region has the DNA TGTGCCAGCAGTCCTTCCGGGACAGGGAAGCACAATGAGCAGTTCTTC. This sequence encodes CASSPSGTGKHNEQFF. The J gene is TRBJ2-1, the V gene TRBV28; 9 nucleotides line up with TRBD1. Germline V CDR1 and CDR2: MDHEN, SYDVKM. V was clipped by 5 bases and J by 5 bases; unmatched bases: 10. CDR3 length: 16 residues.

J is TRBJ2-2 and V is TRBV5-1; the D is unclear. The CDR3 covers 14 residues. Per the germline V gene, CDR1 is SGHRS and CDR2 is YFSETQ. Deletions cut 5 bases from V and 0 bases from J, with 8 bases between. The CDR3 loop is CASRRLPNTGELFF. CDR3 DNA sequence: TGCGCCAGCAGAAGACTCCCGAACACCGGGGAGCTGTTTTTT.

The rearrangement joins TRBV29-1 to TRBJ2-1; 10 bases agree with TRBD2. Per the germline V gene, CDR1 is SQVTM and CDR2 is ANQGSEA. The CDR3 loop spans 16 amino acids. V dropped 2 bases and J dropped 4; count of bases not matched to a gene: 8. The CDR3 region is CSVESRLAGEYNEQFF. The CDR3 DNA follows: TGCAGCGTTGAATCGCGCCTAGCGGGAGAGTACAATGAGCAGTTCTTC.

The gene calls are TRBV20-1 and TRBJ1-1; no clear D. The V and J ends lost 2 bases and 0 bases respectively, with 13 bases between them. CDR3 size: 15 residues. In germline, CDR1 is DFQATT, CDR2 SNEGSKA (reference sequence). This CDR3 reads CSARSVILLNTEAFF. DNA of the CDR3: TGCAGTGCTAGATCGGTGATCCTACTGAACACTGAAGCTTTCTTT.

The gene calls are TRBV3-1 and TRBJ1-1; unclear D gene. Germline CDR1 is LGHDT and CDR2 is YNNKEL (reference sequence). The CDR3 is 15 residues long. Trimming took 2 bases from V and 0 from J, leaving 10 bases between them. The CDR3 reads CASSQSETLNTEAFF. In DNA, the CDR3 is TGTGCCAGCAGCCAAAGTGAGACCTTGAACACTGAAGCTTTCTTT.

The chain recombines TRBV28 with TRBJ1-1, with no clear D. V lost 0 bases, J lost 2 bases, and 7 bases lay in between. CDR1 is MDHEN, CDR2 SYDVKM, per germline. The CDR3 length is 14 residues. DNA of the CDR3: TGTGCCAGCAGTTTATGGGGCAGAAACACTGAAGCTTTCTTT. It yields the protein CASSLWGRNTEAFF. Full variable domain (remainder filled in from reference TRBV28 and TRBJ1-1): DVKVTQSSRYLVKRTGEKVFLECVQDMDHENMFWYRQDPGLGLRLIYFSYDVKMKEKGDIPEGYSVSREKKERFSLILESASTNQTSMYLCASSLWGRNTEAFFGQGTRLTVV.

The chain is built from TRBV7-2 and TRBJ2-7, with D tentatively TRBD2 (5 bases). Deletions cut 5 bases from V and 5 bases from J, with 16 bases between. The CDR3 is 14 residues long. Germline CDR1 SGHTA, CDR2 FQGNSA. As DNA, the CDR3 is TGTGCCAGCAGCCCTTTGGGAGCGATGCACGAGCAGTACTTC. It yields the protein CASSPLGAMHEQYF.

The sample holds a few counts of this clonotype. The chain uses TRBV7-2 and TRBJ2-7; D remains unclear. Germline CDR1 is SGHTA and CDR2 is FQGNSA. The CDR3 sequence is 12 residues long. Trimming removed 5 bases at V and 0 bases at J, with 5 bases between. The CDR3 spells CASSPTSYEQYF. CDR3 bases: TGTGCCAGCAGCCCCACCTCCTACGAGCAGTACTTC.

V usage is TRBV28 and J usage is TRBJ2-3; either TRBD1 or TRBD2 may supply D (5 bases each). The CDR3 is 15 residues long. Germline V gene data show CDR1 as MDHEN and CDR2 as SYDVKM. V dropped 2 bases and J dropped 5 bases, with 14 bases sitting between them. For the CDR3, the DNA is TGTGCCAGCAGTTTAATCGGGGCTACAGAAGATACGCAGTATTTT. It specifies CASSLIGATEDTQYF.

DNA for the CDR3: TGCAGCGTTGAAGGAGGGAGGGCCAAAGATACGCAGTATTTT. Translating gives CSVEGGRAKDTQYF. The chain employs TRBV29-1 and TRBJ2-3, with 7 bases that match TRBD2. Germline values: CDR1 SQVTM, CDR2 ANQGSEA. With 1 base clipped from V and 5 bases from J, the junction kept 6 bases outside the gene matches. The CDR3 consists of 14 residues.

The rearrangement joins TRBV28 to TRBJ2-7; 10 bases fit TRBD1. The CDR3 consists of 15 residues. After removal of 4 bases from V and 3 bases from J, the junction contained 6 bases not matched to a gene. The germline gives CDR1 MDHEN, CDR2 SYDVKM. CDR3 sequence (DNA): TGTGCCAGCAGTTCCCGGACAGGGGGTGTCTACGAGCAGTACTTC. Amino acids: CASSSRTGGVYEQYF. Looking up the rest from reference TRBV28 and TRBJ2-7 gives the full variable domain: DVKVTQSSRYLVKRTGEKVFLECVQDMDHENMFWYRQDPGLGLRLIYFSYDVKMKEKGDIPEGYSVSREKKERFSLILESASTNQTSMYLCASSSRTGGVYEQYFGPGTRLTVT.

This sequence joins TRBV6-2 or TRBV6-3 and TRBJ1-1; TRBD1 aligns across 9 bases. The germline V gene has CDR1 MNHEY and CDR2 SVGEGT. The CDR3 is 16 residues long. Losses at the gene ends were 2 bases for V and 6 bases for J; bases not matched to a gene: 10. The DNA for the CDR3 is TGTGCCAGCAGTTACCCAGTACAGGGGGCGAGGGCTGAAGCTTTCTTT. The encoded protein is CASSYPVQGARAEAFF.

This rearrangement joins TRBV7-2 to TRBJ2-3; D could derive from TRBD1 or TRBD2 (5 bases each). V lost 2 bases, J lost 5 bases, and 14 bases lay in between. Germline assignment: CDR1 SGHTA and CDR2 FQGNSA. CDR3 length: 15 amino acids. The chain's CDR3 is CASSLFPGAGDTQYF. The CDR3 DNA follows: TGTGCCAGCAGCTTATTTCCCGGGGCGGGAGATACGCAGTATTTT.

The CDR3 region has the DNA TGTGCCAGCAGTTTTACAGGGGGCAACACTGAAGCTTTCTTT. Amino acid sequence: CASSFTGGNTEAFF. The J gene is TRBJ1-1, the V gene TRBV12-3 or TRBV12-4, with TRBD1 matching 9 bases. The CDR3 length is 14 residues. J was trimmed by 2 bases and V by 3 bases; bases with no gene match: 1.